This T cell receptor beta chain was documented in a study of blood T cell repertoires in COVID-19. Study information: T cells, B-cell-depleted T cells, or PBMCs provided the cDNA or gDNA that served as material.

CDR1 is MDHEN, CDR2 SYDVKM, per germline. Trimming took off 8 bases at V and 7 bases at J, with 20 bases between the two ends. The CDR3 totals 14 residues. Using immunoSEQ multiplex PCR, the repertoire was profiled, and TCRdb retains in-frame clones only, with some absent. This repertoire shows hundreds of thousands of clones, 82% found once; its top ten account for 9.5% to 15%. The V call is TRBV28, the J call TRBJ1-2; D perhaps matches TRBD1 (6 bases). This TCR came from a woman aged 60 to 75 with active or convalescent COVID-19. What was sequenced was peripheral blood. The CDR3 spells CASSPPSGTFGYTF. The CDR3 coding sequence is TGTGCCAGCTCCCCCCCTTCCGGGACATTTGGCTACACCTTC.